This T cell receptor beta chain was recovered during a study of T cells in Graves' hyperthyroidism and ophthalmopathy. As for the study in general: Peripheral blood was obtained at initial diagnosis, preceding any treatment.

When ophthalmopathy did not progress within 18 months, Graves' hyperthyroidism was considered stable. The patients, who ranged from 18 to 65 in age, presented with newly diagnosed hyperthyroidism lasting under 2 months. Ten or more counts support this clonotype. Antigen: not known. TCR beta CDR3 regions were amplified from RNA transcripts. Using the HTBI primer set, a first-round RT-PCR was run on the TCR CDR3. Via MiXCR, TCRdb re-called the multiplex PCR reads, giving one row per CDR3 protein. This table has 400,000 to 500,000 distinct CDR3 sequences, 13% to 15% appearing once. Overall study results and limits: Also found in blood were most expanded thyroid clonotypes above 0.001.

The receptor comes from a woman aged 18-29 years with Graves' hyperthyroidism. The sequencing input was blood.

DNA of the CDR3: TGTGCCAGCAGTTGGGGATTATATACGCAGTATTTT. It translates to CASSWGLYTQYF. The chain joins TRBV28 to TRBJ2-3, with D unclear. The length of the CDR3 is 12 residues. V lost 4 bases to trimming and J lost 7 bases, with 9 bases between them. Germline V gene data show CDR1 as MDHEN and CDR2 as SYDVKM. The full variable domain, its missing parts supplied by reference TRBV28 and TRBJ2-3, is DVKVTQSSRYLVKRTGEKVFLECVQDMDHENMFWYRQDPGLGLRLIYFSYDVKMKEKGDIPEGYSVSREKKERFSLILESASTNQTSMYLCASSWGLYTQYFGPGTRLTVL.